This TCR beta chain was identified in a study of T cell responses to AZD1222 COVID-19 vaccine. As for the study in general: Researchers grouped second doses given at about 4 or about 12 weeks into one pool. Points from the study as a whole: Donors were largely white British and mainly female; clonal diversity was possibly underestimated. When two AZD1222 doses had been given, Spike-specific TCR breadth and depth rose.

The CDR3 spans 14 residues. The germline V gene has CDR1 KGHSH and CDR2 LQKENI. V was cut by 4 bases and J by 2 bases, with 10 bases left in between. On this clone: Its antigen remains unknown.

Produced via immunoSEQ multiplex PCR; TCRdb's table is partial and in-frame only. The data show roughly 150,000 clones, more than 85% seen once. Sample: peripheral blood, taken on day 0 of AZD1222 vaccination. The clonotype was recovered from an adult in good health. The chain combines TRBV18 with TRBJ2-3, with D possibly being TRBD1 (5 bases). The DNA of the CDR3 is TGTGCCAGCTCACTAGGGGCGAACACAGATACGCAGTATTTT. Its translation: CASSLGANTDTQYF. The full variable domain, rest sourced from reference TRBV18 and TRBJ2-3, is NAGVMQNPRHLVRRRGQEARLRCSPMKGHSHVYWYRQLPEEGLKFMVYLQKENIIDESGMPKERFSAEFPKEGPSILRIQQVVRGDSAAYFCASSLGANTDTQYFGPGTRLTVL.